This T cell receptor beta chain is from a study of shared clonotypes between healthy human individuals. On the study more broadly: Each donor had three CD4 naive, three CD4 memory, two CD8 naive and one CD8 memory plate. Overall study findings and caveats: Among a few donors, approximately 5% of naive CD4 clonotypes were found in common.

Details on this clone: The antigen is unknown. Other nucleotide sequences in the sample specify the same CDR3.

This table comes from immunoSEQ multiplex PCR, and its TCRdb copy is limited to in-frame clones, with some not included. The sample has just over 95,000 clones; roughly two thirds are singletons. The CDR3 contains 11 residues. Germline V CDR1 and CDR2: SQVTM, ANQGSEA. V gave up 3 bases and J gave up 3 bases, with 5 bases separating them. This TCR derives from a young man in good health. The source material was memory CD8+ T cells sorted from blood. Noted subset: CD45RO+ cells pooled with CCR7-negative TemRA cells. This chain connects TRBV29-1 to TRBJ2-5; D remains ambiguous. CDR3: CSVDSEETQYF. CDR3 nucleotides: TGCAGCGTTGACAGCGAAGAGACCCAGTACTTC.